The 30 T cell receptor beta chains below were found in one sample sequenced in a study of cytomegalovirus exposure and HLA in healthy donors (TCRdb year 2017). The library was built by means of the immunoSEQ multiplex PCR assay. For the multiplex PCR, a mixture combining 60 forward primers for TCR Vbeta segments and 13 reverse primers for TCR Jbeta segments was used. What TCRdb holds here is the immuneACCESS table cut down to in-frame rearrangements. Part of the clones is not present; checked against another copy, under half of the missing clones reflect an unresolved V gene, and the others are unexplained. For this sample there are 94,000 or so clones; around 70% appear just once. The leading ten clones occupy 8% to 10% of the sample. Sequenced input: PBMCs. The receptors were gathered from a man in his fifties or sixties in good health and CMV-seronegative.

The CDR3 sequence is CATSRATGGGYNEQFF. CDR3 nucleotide sequence: TGTGCCACCAGCAGAGCAACGGGAGGGGGATACAATGAGCAGTTCTTC. V gene TRBV15 combines with J gene TRBJ2-1; TRBD2 matches at 8 bases. Germline V gives CDR1 LNHNV, CDR2 YYDKDF (reference sequence). The CDR3 runs to 16 residues. Trimming took 1 base from V and 4 from J; bases not matched to a gene: 6.

The rearrangement links TRBV27 to TRBJ1-2; TRBD1 might be the D (5 bases). Germline CDR1 MNHEY, CDR2 SMNVEV (reference sequence). V lost 5 bases to trimming and J lost 4 bases, with 17 bases between them. CDR3 size: 15 residues. As DNA, the CDR3 is TGTGCCAGCAGTCGGAATTCCGGGGGTTCCTATGGCTACACCTTC. This sequence encodes CASSRNSGGSYGYTF.

The J gene is TRBJ2-1, the V gene TRBV29-1; the match to TRBD1 covers 9 bases. The J segment lost 8 bases and the V segment lost 7 bases, leaving 9 bases of the junction unmatched. The CDR3 covers 13 residues. CDR1 SQVTM and CDR2 ANQGSEA come from the germline V gene. This CDR3 reads CSASGDRVDEQFF. Here the CDR3 DNA reads TGCAGCGCCTCAGGGGACAGGGTAGATGAGCAGTTCTTC.

This clone was seen a single time. The chain has TRBV6-5 and TRBJ2-7, with TRBD1 identical over 7 bases. The germline gives CDR1 MNHEY, CDR2 SVGAGI. CDR3 size: 14 residues. Trimming took 4 bases from V and 0 from J; bases not matched to a gene: 3. The CDR3 bases are TGTGCCAGCAGTTGGGGACAGACCTCCTACGAGCAGTACTTC. It encodes CASSWGQTSYEQYF.

This chain uses TRBV10-3 with TRBJ1-1; weak D call: TRBD1 (6 bases). Per germline, CDR1 ENHRY and CDR2 SYGVKD. Trimming pared 6 bases from V and 1 base from J, leaving 12 bases between. This CDR3 is built from 14 residues. The CDR3 DNA reads as TGTGCCATCAGCGGGGAGGGGGGGAACACTGAAGCTTTCTTT. This encodes CAISGEGGNTEAFF.

The count of this clone is one. This sequence joins TRBV5-1 and TRBJ1-5; TRBD1 is a possible D gene (5 bases). There are 15 residues in the CDR3. The V end was cut by 0 bases, the J end by 9 bases, with 16 bases between. The germline gives CDR1 SGHRS, CDR2 YFSETQ. CDR3 nucleotide sequence: TGCGCCAGCAGCTTGGAAGGGGCGGATTTGGGGCCCCAGCATTTT. As protein: CASSLEGADLGPQHF.

This clone has more than one count but fewer than ten. V and J are TRBV7-6 and TRBJ2-1; D ambiguous. CDR3 length equals 13 residues. The V gene's germline CDR1 is SGHVS and CDR2 FNYEAQ. Trimming removed 0 bases at V and 9 bases at J, with 9 bases between. Here the CDR3 reads CASSLAIEAEQFF. The CDR3 bases are TGTGCCAGCAGCTTAGCAATTGAGGCTGAGCAGTTCTTC.

The genes are TRBV7-2 and TRBJ1-2; 8 bases are shared with TRBD1. The CDR3 totals 15 residues. J lost 6 bases, V lost 3 bases, and 9 bases had no gene match. The germline gives CDR1 SGHTA, CDR2 FQGNSA. In nucleotides, the CDR3 is TGTGCCAGCAGCTTGGGGACAGGCGTCCACGATGGCTACACCTTC. Its protein product is CASSLGTGVHDGYTF.

This chain connects TRBV29-1 to TRBJ1-2; 9 bases align to TRBD1. The junction had 7 bases not matched to a gene; V was cut back by 6 bases and J by 5 bases. Germline CDR1 SQVTM, CDR2 ANQGSEA. The CDR3 has 13 residues. As DNA, the CDR3 is TGCAGCGTACAAAGACAGGGGGGTTATGGCTACACCTTC. This codes for CSVQRQGGYGYTF.

This chain links TRBV5-1 with TRBJ1-5; 8 bases agree with TRBD1. Germline CDR1 and CDR2: SGHRS and YFSETQ. Trimming cost V 4 bases and J 6 bases; bases outside gene matches: 21. The CDR3 extends over 19 amino acids. CDR3 loop: CASSPGAGGLSELPQPQHF. CDR3 DNA: TGCGCCAGCAGCCCCGGGGCAGGGGGCTTATCGGAACTTCCTCAGCCCCAGCATTTT.

This clone was observed a handful of times. This chain uses TRBV4-3 with TRBJ1-1; the D gene is possibly TRBD1 (5 bases). V was shortened by 4 bases and J by 1 base, with 13 bases between the two germline ends. The CDR3 runs 15 residues. Germline CDR1 and CDR2: LGHNA and YSLEER. CDR3 in DNA: TGCGCCAGCAGCCCCCAACAGGTTTCGAACACTGAAGCTTTCTTT. Its translation: CASSPQQVSNTEAFF.

The V and J genes are TRBV5-1 and TRBJ1-3; possible D gene TRBD1, 5 bases. The germline V and J ends were trimmed by 0 bases and 0 bases, with 10 bases remaining between them. The CDR3 consists of 16 residues. CDR1 and CDR2 from the germline V gene are SGHRS and YFSETQ. The CDR3 nucleotides read TGCGCCAGCAGCTTGGTTGGGGCGGACTCTGGAAACACCATATATTTT. Protein product: CASSLVGADSGNTIYF.

The table lists this clone with a count of one. The chain combines TRBV28 with TRBJ1-2, with D hard to call. This CDR3 has 16 residues. Germline V gives CDR1 MDHEN, CDR2 SYDVKM. V lost 6 bases and J lost 4, with 21 bases in between. The CDR3 region has the DNA TGTGCCAGCAGCCCTCTGGGAGGACGAGAGTTCTATGGCTACACCTTC. It translates to CASSPLGGREFYGYTF.

This clone has more than one count but fewer than ten. The rearrangement joins TRBV29-1 to TRBJ1-2, with 9 positions matching TRBD1. This CDR3 region has 15 residues. CDR1 and CDR2 (germline): SQVTM, ANQGSEA. J gave up 2 bases and V 0 bases, and 4 bases lay outside the gene matches. This chain's CDR3 is CSVEDPDRGNYGYTF. The CDR3 coding sequence is TGCAGCGTTGAAGATCCCGACAGGGGGAACTATGGCTACACCTTC.

The chain employs TRBV7-8 and TRBJ2-7; TRBD2 aligns across 10 bases. The length of the CDR3 is 17 residues. The junction had 9 bases not matched to a gene; V was cut back by 2 bases and J by 2 bases. CDR1 is SGHVS, CDR2 FQNEAQ, per germline. The CDR3 sequence is CASSLKSGLAETYEQYF. In DNA form, the CDR3 reads TGTGCCAGCAGCTTAAAATCCGGACTAGCGGAGACCTACGAGCAGTACTTC.

This sequence joins TRBV5-1 and TRBJ1-1; 9 bases are shared with TRBD1. The CDR3 is 17 residues long. CDR1 and CDR2 from the germline V gene are SGHRS and YFSETQ. V shed 1 base and J 3 bases; nucleotides not matched to a gene: 10. CDR3 DNA sequence: TGCGCCAGCAGCTTGTTAGGAGGGACAGGGTTGGACACTGAAGCTTTCTTT. This codes for CASSLLGGTGLDTEAFF.

The chain is built from TRBV2 and TRBJ1-3; TRBD1 is a possible D gene (6 bases). There are 16 residues in the CDR3. Germline V gene lookup returns CDR1 SNHLY and CDR2 FYNNEI. With 1 base removed from V and 0 bases from J, the gap between germline ends came to 10 bases. Written as DNA, the CDR3 is TGTGCCAGCAGTGAAGGGGCAGGGGCCTCTGGAAACACCATATATTTT. Translated: CASSEGAGASGNTIYF.

The V and J genes are TRBV30 and TRBJ1-1; D possibly corresponds to TRBD1 (6 bases). The CDR3 covers 15 residues. Trimming left V 0 bases short and J 3 bases short, with 14 bases between. Germline CDR1 reads GTSNPN; CDR2 reads SVGIG (reference sequence). CDR3 loop: CAWSVGTRIHTEAFF. Written as DNA, the CDR3 is TGTGCCTGGAGTGTAGGGACACGGATTCACACTGAAGCTTTCTTT.

A word on this clone: The junction shows a germline mismatch at one end, possibly a read error. This chain links TRBV20-1 with TRBJ1-4, with D unclear. CDR3 length: 11 amino acids. Germline assignment: CDR1 DFQATT and CDR2 SNEGSKA (reference sequence). Here the CDR3 DNA reads TGCAGTGCTATACGAGCAATCTCGGAGGTTTTT. Its translation: CSAIRAISEVF.

V and J are TRBV5-4 and TRBJ2-3, with D possibly TRBD1 on 5 matching bases. CDR3 size: 14 residues. The germline V gene has CDR1 SGHNT and CDR2 YYREEE (reference sequence). The V and J ends lost 0 bases and 6 bases respectively, with 11 bases between them. DNA for the CDR3: TGTGCCAGCAGCTTGGTTCCCAAGGGGGATACGCAGTATTTT. This gives the protein CASSLVPKGDTQYF.

This clone was observed a single time. The chain combines TRBV7-2 with TRBJ1-4; unclear D gene. The V end lost 0 bases, the J end lost 7 bases, and 12 bases lay between the germline ends. This CDR3 region has 15 residues. The germline V gene has CDR1 SGHTA and CDR2 FQGNSA. The CDR3 is CASSLARGGSEKLFF. As DNA, the CDR3 is TGTGCCAGCAGCTTAGCGCGGGGTGGGAGTGAAAAACTGTTTTTT.

The chain carries TRBV29-1 and TRBJ2-3; 7 nucleotides align to TRBD1. V trimming: 4 bases; J trimming: 0 bases; junction bases outside the gene matches: 7. CDR1 is SQVTM, CDR2 ANQGSEA, per germline. This CDR3 contains 15 residues. The CDR3 spells CSVGTGTASTDTQYF. In DNA form, the CDR3 reads TGCAGCGTTGGGACCGGGACAGCTAGCACAGATACGCAGTATTTT.

The chain combines TRBV7-2 with TRBJ2-3; TRBD2 agrees at 15 bases. The CDR3 length is 16 residues. V was pared by 4 bases and J by 4 bases, with 3 bases of the junction left unmatched. Per germline, CDR1 SGHTA and CDR2 FQGNSA. The CDR3 spells CASSSRTSGGADTQYF. DNA for the CDR3: TGTGCCAGCAGCTCTCGGACTAGCGGGGGGGCAGATACGCAGTATTTT.

The chain joins TRBV10-1 to TRBJ2-2, with 10 positions matching TRBD2. Germline CDR1 is WNHNN and CDR2 is SYGVQD (reference sequence). With V trimmed by 6 bases and J by 7 bases, 8 bases remained unmatched. There are 15 residues in the CDR3. CDR3 loop: CASSRTSGENGELFF. The CDR3 DNA reads as TGCGCCAGCAGCCGGACTAGCGGCGAGAACGGGGAGCTGTTTTTT.

This clone was found a few times. The rearrangement links TRBV7-2 to TRBJ1-2, with TRBD1 matching over 9 bases. In germline, CDR1 is SGHTA, CDR2 FQGNSA. With 3 bases clipped from V and 1 base from J, the junction kept 3 bases outside the gene matches. There are 15 residues in the CDR3. The CDR3 nucleotides are TGTGCCAGCAGCTTCGGGACAGGGAGTAACTATGGCTACACCTTC. As protein: CASSFGTGSNYGYTF.

The chain joins TRBV7-8 to TRBJ2-7; D not resolved. Germline V CDR1 and CDR2: SGHVS, FQNEAQ. The CDR3 consists of 11 residues. V dropped 6 bases and J dropped 4 bases, with 7 bases sitting between them. CDR3 DNA: TGTGCCAGCAGACTCCGGTACGAGCAGTACTTC. Residues: CASRLRYEQYF. The whole variable domain, filled in from reference TRBV7-8 and TRBJ2-7, reads GAGVSQSPRYKVAKRGQDVALRCDPISGHVSLFWYQQALGQGPEFLTYFQNEAQLDKSGLPSDRFFAERPEGSVSTLKIQRTQQEDSAVYLCASRLRYEQYFGPGTRLTVT.

This clone turned up a few times. For the CDR3, the DNA is TGTGCCAGCAGGGGGGCCGGTAACTCTGAAGCTTTCTTT. It specifies CASRGAGNSEAFF. The rearrangement links TRBV6-1 to TRBJ1-1, with D possibly matching TRBD1 (6 bases). The CDR3 sequence is 13 residues long. Trimming took off 6 bases at V and 6 bases at J, with 14 bases between the two ends. Per germline, CDR1 MNHNS and CDR2 SASEGT.

For this clone: Its ends do not fully match the called genes, so a read error is possible. This chain joins TRBV4-2 and TRBJ2-7; 9 bases line up with TRBD2. CDR1 and CDR2 from the germline V gene are LGHNA and YNFKEQ. The CDR3 length is 14 residues. The CDR3 DNA is TGTGCCAGCAGCAAAGAAGCGGGAGGCTACGAGCAGTACTTC. It codes for CASSKEAGGYEQYF.

This chain connects TRBV6-1 to TRBJ2-4, with a tentative D call TRBD1 (5 bases). The CDR3 loop spans 15 amino acids. Germline CDR1 MNHNS, CDR2 SASEGT. V was shortened by 6 bases and J by 8 bases, with 20 bases between the two germline ends. The CDR3, as DNA: TGTGCCAGCAGCCCCCTACAGGTTGAAAGGGACATTCAGTACTTC. This codes for CASSPLQVERDIQYF.

There are a few counts of this clone. V and J are TRBV2 and TRBJ2-7; 7 nucleotides line up with TRBD1. There are 16 residues in the CDR3. The V gene's germline CDR1 is SNHLY and CDR2 FYNNEI. The J segment lost 0 bases and the V segment lost 2 bases, leaving 7 bases of the junction unmatched. The CDR3 protein is CASSETRTGRSYEQYF. CDR3 DNA sequence: TGTGCCAGCAGTGAAACCCGGACAGGCCGCTCCTACGAGCAGTACTTC.